A selection of T cell receptor beta chains follows, all from one sample in a study of CD4 T cells in relation to SARS-CoV-2 and coronaviruses. Produced via immunoSEQ multiplex PCR; TCRdb's table is partial and in-frame only. The data contain some 60,000 clones, 92% of them singletons. Sequenced input: naive CD4+ T cells from PBMCs. The receptor source for this set is an adult with COVID-19. The CDR3 runs from the conserved cysteine through the conserved F or W. The order of the fields is J gene, D gene, V gene, clone size, CDR3 protein, CDR3 DNA. D genes are given only for firm matches. Some rows have no size entry. The others give once, few or many, or a class for an expanded clone.

TRBJ2-5 TRBD1 TRBV5-1 . CASSLGQGTYQETQYF TGCGCCAGCAGCTTGGGACAGGGAACGTACCAAGAGACCCAGTACTTC
TRBJ1-4 . TRBV7-9 once CASSFRGAGEKLFF TGTGCCAGCAGCTTTCGAGGGGCGGGTGAAAAACTGTTTTTT
TRBJ2-5 TRBD1 TRBV7-3 . CASSQGAVETQYF TGTGCCAGCAGCCAGGGGGCGGTGGAGACCCAGTACTTC
TRBJ1-1 . TRBV5-1 . CASSLVAGSTEAFF TGCGCCAGCAGCTTGGTAGCCGGGAGCACTGAAGCTTTCTTT
TRBJ1-2 . TRBV18 . CASSPLRDSYGYTF TGTGCCAGCTCACCACTCAGGGATAGTTATGGCTACACCTTC
TRBJ2-7 . TRBV28 . CASSPRGLVSTYEQYF TGTGCCAGCAGTCCCCGTGGACTGGTGTCGACCTACGAGCAGTACTTC
TRBJ2-7 . TRBV7-9 . CASSLGSGLTYEQYF TGTGCCAGCAGCTTAGGTTCCGGACTCACCTACGAGCAGTACTTC
TRBJ2-1 TRBD2 TRBV2 . CASMSAAGAAVEQFF TGTGCCAGCATGTCGGCGGCGGGAGCGGCGGTTGAGCAGTTCTTC
TRBJ2-7 . TRBV7-9 . CASSLVNYEQYF TGTGCCAGCAGCTTAGTCAACTACGAGCAGTACTTC
TRBJ2-7 . TRBV2 once CASSEGRGSFEQYF TGTGCCAGCAGTGAAGGCCGTGGAAGTTTCGAGCAGTACTTC
TRBJ2-3 TRBD2 TRBV20-1 . CSASEREGPGTDTQYF TGCAGTGCTAGTGAGCGGGAGGGTCCAGGCACAGATACGCAGTATTTT
TRBJ2-2 . TRBV6-5 . CASSPRGGELFF TGTGCCAGCAGTCCTCGGGGGGGGGAGCTGTTTTTT
TRBJ1-1 . TRBV7-9 . CASSKRDPTYTEAFF TGTGCCAGCAGCAAAAGGGATCCTACGTACACTGAAGCTTTCTTT
TRBJ2-2 . TRBV7-3 once CASSLRGVPGTGELFF TGTGCCAGCAGCTTACGAGGGGTCCCGGGTACCGGGGAGCTGTTTTTT
TRBJ1-5 . TRBV27 . CASSLARAQPQHF TGTGCCAGCAGTTTGGCCAGGGCTCAGCCCCAGCATTTT
TRBJ1-1 . TRBV5-5 . CASSRVGHTATEAFF TGTGCCAGCAGCCGTGTCGGACATACTGCGACTGAAGCTTTCTTT